One and the same sample provided the 8 T cell receptor beta chains below, sequenced in a study of control samples from healthy donors and cancer patients. Clones were read by immunoSEQ multiplex PCR, and TCRdb kept only the in-frame ones, dropping some. The data contain more than 100,000 clones, approximately 91% of them singletons. Sequencing was done on a sample of blood. These receptors all stem from a woman in her late teens or twenties in good health.

The CDR3 protein is CASSQDLDRSANYGYTF. The CDR3 nucleotides read TGCGCCAGCAGCCAAGATCTGGACAGGTCAGCTAACTATGGCTACACCTTC. The chain links TRBV4-3 to TRBJ1-2; 7 bases align to TRBD1. The J segment lost 0 bases and the V segment lost 0 bases, leaving 7 bases of the junction unmatched. From germline, CDR1 is LGHNA and CDR2 YSLEER. The CDR3 is made up of 17 amino acids.

The chain has TRBV5-4 and TRBJ2-3; either TRBD1 or TRBD2 may supply D (5 bases each). The CDR3 runs 12 residues. Germline lookup yields CDR1 SGHNT and CDR2 YYREEE (reference sequence). Trimming cost V 3 bases and J 4 bases, with 6 bases left between them. CDR3 loop: CASSWGSDTQYF. As DNA, the CDR3 is TGTGCCAGCAGCTGGGGGTCAGATACGCAGTATTTT.

The V gene is TRBV19, the J gene TRBJ1-5; D unresolved. Trimming cost V 10 bases and J 0 bases, with 16 bases left between them. The CDR3 spans 15 residues. Germline assignment: CDR1 LNHDA and CDR2 SQIVND (reference sequence). CDR3 amino acids: CAIPEHQYSNQPQHF. In nucleotides, the CDR3 is TGTGCCATTCCTGAGCATCAGTATAGCAATCAGCCCCAGCATTTT.

This chain connects TRBV19 to TRBJ1-5; D is unresolved. CDR1 and CDR2 from the germline V gene are LNHDA and SQIVND (reference sequence). The CDR3 is 16 amino acids. The V and J ends lost 6 bases and 4 bases respectively, with 19 bases between them. The CDR3 spells CASRNTPGKNNQPQHF. The CDR3 DNA follows: TGTGCCAGTAGGAACACCCCGGGGAAGAATAATCAGCCCCAGCATTTT.

This chain connects TRBV6-1 to TRBJ2-1, with 14 bases matching TRBD2. Germline values: CDR1 MNHNS, CDR2 SASEGT. V shed 4 bases, J shed 9 bases, and the junction held 8 bases outside the gene matches. CDR3 size: 16 residues. CDR3 amino acids: CASSVGTSGRGSEQFF. Written as DNA, the CDR3 is TGTGCCAGCAGTGTCGGGACTAGCGGGAGAGGGAGTGAGCAGTTCTTC.

The chain carries TRBV5-1 and TRBJ2-1; the D gene could be TRBD1 or TRBD2 (6 bases each). Trimming removed 5 bases at V and 7 bases at J, with 10 bases between. The germline CDR1 and CDR2 sequences are SGHRS and YFSETQ. CDR3 length: 12 amino acids. CDR3 bases: TGCGCCAGCAGAGGGGGGTCTAATGAGCAGTTCTTC. This codes for CASRGGSNEQFF.

The V call is TRBV28, the J call TRBJ1-4, with unresolved D. The V end lost 6 bases, the J end lost 7 bases, and 18 bases lay between the germline ends. This CDR3 has 15 residues. CDR1 is MDHEN, CDR2 SYDVKM, per germline. The CDR3 region has the DNA TGTGCCAGCAGCCAAAGAACCCGGGTGGGTGAAAAACTGTTTTTT. Translation: CASSQRTRVGEKLFF.

The chain uses TRBV24-1 and TRBJ2-3, with a tentative D call TRBD1 (6 bases). Deletions cut 4 bases from V and 5 bases from J, with 18 bases between. The CDR3 consists of 16 residues. The germline V gene encodes CDR1 KGHDR and CDR2 SFDVKD. The CDR3 sequence: CATSERLAGAVDTQYF. The CDR3 coding sequence is TGTGCCACCAGTGAGCGGTTGGCAGGGGCGGTAGATACGCAGTATTTT.